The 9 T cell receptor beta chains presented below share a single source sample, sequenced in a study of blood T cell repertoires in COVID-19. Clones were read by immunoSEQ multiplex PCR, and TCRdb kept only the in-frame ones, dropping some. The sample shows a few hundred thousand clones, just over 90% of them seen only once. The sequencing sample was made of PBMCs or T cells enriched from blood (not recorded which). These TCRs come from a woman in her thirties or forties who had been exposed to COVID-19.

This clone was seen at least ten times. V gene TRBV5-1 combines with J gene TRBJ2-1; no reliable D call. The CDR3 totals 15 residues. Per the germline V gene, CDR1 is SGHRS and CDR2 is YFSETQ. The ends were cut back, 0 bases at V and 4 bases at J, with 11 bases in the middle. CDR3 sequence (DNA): TGCGCCAGCAGCTTGGCGCAGGCAATATACAATGAGCAGTTCTTC. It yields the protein CASSLAQAIYNEQFF.

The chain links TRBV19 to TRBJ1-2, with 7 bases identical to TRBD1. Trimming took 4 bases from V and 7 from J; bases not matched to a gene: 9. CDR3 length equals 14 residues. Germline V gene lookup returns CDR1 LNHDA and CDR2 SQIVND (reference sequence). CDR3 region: CASSTTTGSGGYTF. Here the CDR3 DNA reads TGTGCCAGTAGTACCACGACAGGGAGTGGTGGCTACACCTTC.

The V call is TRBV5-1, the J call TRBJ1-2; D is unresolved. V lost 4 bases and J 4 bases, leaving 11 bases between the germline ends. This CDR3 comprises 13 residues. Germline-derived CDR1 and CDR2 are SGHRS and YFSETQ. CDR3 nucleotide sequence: TGCGCCAGCAGCCCCCGCCGGGGCTATGGCTACACCTTC. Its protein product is CASSPRRGYGYTF.

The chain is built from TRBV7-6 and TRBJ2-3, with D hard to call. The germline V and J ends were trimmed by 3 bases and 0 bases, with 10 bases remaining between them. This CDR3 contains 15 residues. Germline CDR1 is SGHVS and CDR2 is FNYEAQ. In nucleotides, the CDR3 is TGTGCCAGCAGCTTTTATAGTTCTAGCACAGATACGCAGTATTTT. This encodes CASSFYSSSTDTQYF. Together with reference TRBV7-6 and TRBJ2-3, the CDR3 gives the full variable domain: GAGVSQSPRYKVTKRGQDVALRCDPISGHVSLYWYRQALGQGPEFLTYFNYEAQQDKSGLPNDRFSAERPEGSISTLTIQRTEQRDSAMYRCASSFYSSSTDTQYFGPGTRLTVL.

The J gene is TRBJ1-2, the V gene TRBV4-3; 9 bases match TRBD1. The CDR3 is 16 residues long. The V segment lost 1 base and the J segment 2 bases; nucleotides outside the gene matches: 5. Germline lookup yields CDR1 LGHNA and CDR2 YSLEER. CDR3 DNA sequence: TGCGCCAGCAGCCAAGGTGTCGGGACAGGGAACTATGGCTACACCTTC. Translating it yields CASSQGVGTGNYGYTF.

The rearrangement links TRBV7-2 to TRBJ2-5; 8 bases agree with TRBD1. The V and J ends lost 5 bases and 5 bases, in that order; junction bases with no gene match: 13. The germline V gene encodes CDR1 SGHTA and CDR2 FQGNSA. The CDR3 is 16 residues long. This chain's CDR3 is CASSTWTGPQRETQYF. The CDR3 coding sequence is TGTGCCAGCAGCACCTGGACAGGGCCGCAGCGGGAGACCCAGTACTTC.

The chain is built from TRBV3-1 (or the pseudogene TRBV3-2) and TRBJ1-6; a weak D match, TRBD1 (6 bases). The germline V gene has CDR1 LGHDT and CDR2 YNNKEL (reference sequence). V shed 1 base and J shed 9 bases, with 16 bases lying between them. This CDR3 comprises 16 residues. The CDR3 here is CASSQGKQGLASPLHF. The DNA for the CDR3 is TGTGCCAGCAGCCAAGGAAAACAGGGTCTCGCTTCACCCCTCCACTTT.

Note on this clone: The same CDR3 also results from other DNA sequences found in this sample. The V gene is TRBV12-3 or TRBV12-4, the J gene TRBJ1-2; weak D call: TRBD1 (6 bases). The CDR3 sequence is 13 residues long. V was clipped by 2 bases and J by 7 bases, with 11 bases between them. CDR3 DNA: TGTGCCAGCAGTTTACGGGGCAGGGGTGGCTACACCTTC. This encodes CASSLRGRGGYTF.

In DNA form, the CDR3 reads TGTGCCAGCAGACGGACAGGGGAGGGAGGCTACACCTTC. Its translation is CASRRTGEGGYTF. This chain uses TRBV27 with TRBJ1-2; 9 bases agree with TRBD1. Trimming at V came to 6 bases and at J to 8 bases, leaving 7 bases not matched to a gene. The CDR3 totals 13 residues. Germline assignment: CDR1 MNHEY and CDR2 SMNVEV (reference sequence).